This is a list of T cell receptor beta chains from one sample in a study of blood T cells in healthy people across ages. TCRdb passed the 5' RACE reads through MiXCR, listing each CDR3 protein once. Of fewer than 2 million distinct CDR3 sequences detected, more than 35% appear once; the ten largest clones hold 23%. Sample: blood. The receptors shown here come from a human donor in good health. CDR3s include the opening cysteine and the closing phenylalanine or tryptophan. Each record gives: D gene, J gene, clone size, V gene, CDR3 protein, CDR3 DNA. D genes are given only for firm matches. Clone size is shown for a subset of rows, as once, few, many or a class of expanded clone.

>NA|TRBJ2-3|NA|TRBV4-3
CASSQGAAEGTDTQYF
TGCGCCAGCAGCCAGGGGGCGGCGGAGGGAACAGATACGCAGTATTTT
>NA|TRBJ2-7|NA|TRBV15
CATSRDRYSYEQYF
TGTGCCACCAGCAGAGATCGTTACTCCTACGAGCAGTACTTC
>NA|TRBJ1-1|few|TRBV12-3/TRBV12-4
CASSLKGQGDTEAFF
TGTGCCAGCAGTTTGAAGGGGCAAGGAGACACTGAAGCTTTCTTT
>NA|TRBJ1-2|few|TRBV10-3
CATLGHLDHYGYTF
TGTGCCACTCTTGGACACCTTGACCACTATGGCTACACCTTC
>NA|TRBJ2-7|NA|TRBV7-2
CASSLVEPGSYEQYF
TGTGCCAGCAGCTTGGTAGAGCCGGGGTCCTACGAGCAGTACTTC
>TRBD2|TRBJ2-2|few|TRBV2
CASSEFPSGGAWTGELFF
TGTGCCAGCAGTGAATTCCCTAGCGGGGGGGCCTGGACCGGGGAGCTGTTTTTT
>TRBD1|TRBJ2-1|NA|TRBV12-5
CARGWGTGEQFF
TGTGCTAGGGGTTGGGGGACAGGCGAGCAGTTCTTC
>NA|TRBJ1-2|NA|TRBV7-3
CASSLAGVVSYGYTF
TGTGCCAGCAGCTTGGCGGGGGTAGTTTCCTATGGCTACACCTTC
>NA|TRBJ2-1|few|TRBV10-3
CAISGISYNEQFF
TGTGCCATCAGTGGCATCTCCTACAATGAGCAGTTCTTC
>TRBD2|TRBJ2-5|NA|TRBV28
CASSFLAGTEETQYF
TGTGCCAGCAGTTTTCTAGCGGGAACCGAAGAGACCCAGTACTTC
>NA|TRBJ2-7|NA|TRBV4-1
CASSPVYTAAYEQYF
TGCGCCAGCAGCCCAGTGTATACAGCTGCCTACGAGCAGTACTTC
>NA|TRBJ1-1|NA|TRBV7-9
CASSGPLEAFF
TGTGCCAGCAGCGGGCCCCTGGAAGCTTTCTTT
>TRBD1|TRBJ2-3|NA|TRBV4-2
CASSQVEGDRGQYF
TGTGCCAGCAGCCAAGTCGAAGGGGACAGGGGGCAGTATTTT
>TRBD1|TRBJ2-7|NA|TRBV9
CASSADVGTAYEQYF
TGTGCCAGCAGCGCCGATGTTGGGACAGCTTACGAGCAGTACTTC
>NA|TRBJ1-5|many|TRBV10-3
CAISESRGNQPQHF
TGTGCCATCAGTGAGTCTAGGGGGAATCAGCCCCAGCATTTT
>NA|TRBJ1-5|NA|TRBV7-2
CASSFTGREPQHF
TGTGCCAGCAGCTTTACAGGGCGGGAGCCCCAGCATTTT
>NA|TRBJ1-2|many|TRBV6-2/TRBV6-3
CASSYSNSGGYGYTF
TGTGCCAGCAGTTACTCGAACTCCGGGGGCTATGGCTACACCTTC
>TRBD2|TRBJ2-5|NA|TRBV7-8
CASSLAGAGGQETQYF
TGTGCCAGCAGCTTAGCGGGAGCGGGGGGGCAAGAGACCCAGTACTTC
>NA|TRBJ1-2|few|TRBV20-1
CSAISGQTFYGYTF
TGCAGTGCTATATCAGGACAGACTTTCTATGGCTACACCTTC
>TRBD2|TRBJ2-7|NA|TRBV20-1
CSARPGTSYEQYF
TGCAGTGCTAGACCCGGGACTAGCTACGAGCAGTACTTC
>TRBD2|TRBJ2-5|NA|TRBV20-1
CSASPAPASGLGTQYF
TGCAGTGCTAGCCCCGCCCCGGCTAGCGGGTTAGGGACCCAGTACTTC
>NA|TRBJ2-4|few|TRBV20-1
CSASRVIENIQYF
TGCAGTGCTAGCAGGGTAATCGAAAACATTCAGTACTTC
>NA|TRBJ2-5|NA|TRBV5-1
CASSQATRRGLGTQYF
TGCGCCAGCAGCCAGGCGACTAGGCGGGGATTGGGGACCCAGTACTTC
>TRBD1|TRBJ1-5|NA|TRBV27
CASSLTGAGQPQHF
TGTGCCAGCAGTTTGACAGGGGCAGGGCAGCCCCAGCATTTT
>NA|TRBJ1-1|few|TRBV7-9
CASNDSPMNTEAFF
TGTGCCAGTAACGACAGCCCCATGAACACTGAAGCTTTCTTT
>TRBD1|TRBJ2-2|NA|TRBV12-3/TRBV12-4
CASSTRDRGLIGELFF
TGTGCCAGCAGTACCCGGGACAGGGGCTTAATAGGGGAGCTGTTTTTT
>NA|TRBJ1-1|NA|TRBV12-3/TRBV12-4
CASRQASTEAFF
TGTGCCAGCCGCCAGGCGAGCACTGAAGCTTTCTTT
>TRBD2|TRBJ2-6|NA|TRBV6-5
CASSSPGGRLPSGANVLTF
TGTGCCAGCAGTTCGCCGGGGGGACGCCTACCATCTGGGGCCAACGTCCTGACTTTC
>NA|TRBJ2-5|NA|TRBV5-4
CASSFIGPQETQYF
TGTGCCAGCAGCTTTATAGGACCCCAAGAGACCCAGTACTTC
>TRBD1|TRBJ2-1|NA|TRBV20-1
CSARTGAAYNEQFF
TGCAGTGCTAGGACAGGGGCGGCCTACAATGAGCAGTTCTTC
>TRBD1|TRBJ2-3|NA|TRBV20-1
CSARAPGGRDTQYF
TGCAGTGCTAGAGCTCCAGGGGGCAGAGATACGCAGTATTTT
>NA|TRBJ2-7|once|TRBV27
CASKQYLYNEQYF
TGTGCCAGCAAACAGTACCTCTACAATGAGCAGTACTTC
>NA|TRBJ2-7|NA|TRBV3-1
CASTQGISTSSYEQYF
TGTGCCAGCACCCAAGGGATCTCAACTAGCTCCTACGAGCAGTACTTC
>NA|TRBJ2-7|NA|TRBV7-9
CASSAGTVFERYF
TGTGCCAGCAGCGCAGGGACTGTCTTCGAGCGGTACTTC
>TRBD1|TRBJ1-6|few|TRBV9
CASSANSGTGNSPLHF
TGTGCCAGCAGCGCTAATTCCGGGACAGGGAATTCACCCCTCCACTTT
>NA|TRBJ2-7|NA|TRBV4-3
CASSPQRTVYEQYF
TGCGCCAGCAGCCCACAGCGGACAGTCTACGAGCAGTACTTC
>TRBD2|TRBJ2-3|NA|TRBV20-1
CSAILAGDHTDTQYF
TGCAGTGCTATACTTGCGGGGGATCACACAGATACGCAGTATTTT
>NA|TRBJ1-2|few|TRBV7-2
CASSLASRGGNYGYTF
TGTGCCAGCAGCTTGGCCTCCCGCGGCGGGAACTATGGCTACACCTTC
>NA|TRBJ2-4|NA|TRBV11-2
CASSLRRGTLTNNEQYF
TGTGCCAGCAGCTTACGGAGGGGGACACTCACCAACAATGAGCAGTACTTC
>NA|TRBJ2-3|few|TRBV4-1
CASSQGQYLEDTQYF
TGCGCCAGCAGCCAAGGCCAGTATCTAGAGGATACGCAGTATTTT
>NA|TRBJ2-2|once|TRBV6-5
CASSYSSGSTGERFF
TGTGCCAGCAGTTACTCATCCGGGTCCACCGGGGAGCGGTTTTTT
>TRBD2|TRBJ2-1|NA|TRBV6-5
CASSYFRGSPGGPNEQFF
TGTGCCAGCAGTTACTTCCGGGGATCCCCGGGGGGGCCCAATGAGCAGTTCTTC
>TRBD2|TRBJ2-7|few|TRBV28
CASSSGLDLQYF
TGTGCCAGCAGTTCAGGACTAGACTTGCAGTACTTC
>NA|TRBJ2-1|NA|TRBV18
CASSLNHPRNNEQFF
TGTGCCAGCTCACTAAACCATCCTAGAAACAATGAGCAGTTCTTC
>NA|TRBJ2-3|few|TRBV20-1
CSAVAGGTDTQYF
TGCAGTGCTGTAGCTGGGGGCACAGATACGCAGTATTTT
>TRBD1|TRBJ2-7|few|TRBV20-1
CSARMGQGLTYEQYF
TGCAGTGCTAGAATGGGACAGGGTTTAACCTACGAGCAGTACTTC
>NA|TRBJ2-5|NA|TRBV6-2/TRBV6-3
CATGETETQYF
TGTGCCACCGGGGAGACGGAGACCCAGTACTTC
>NA|TRBJ1-1|NA|TRBV27
CASSSGELNTEAFF
TGTGCCAGCAGTTCGGGGGAACTGAACACTGAAGCTTTCTTT
>NA|TRBJ2-5|many|TRBV5-1
CASSWVGETQYF
TGTGCCAGCAGCTGGGTAGGAGAGACCCAGTACTTC
>TRBD2|TRBJ2-7|many|TRBV20-1
CSARDGTSGGTYEQYF
TGCAGTGCTAGAGATGGGACTAGCGGGGGAACCTACGAGCAGTACTTC
>NA|TRBJ2-2|NA|TRBV4-3
CASSQDQEVGELFF
TGCGCCAGCAGCCAAGATCAGGAAGTCGGGGAGCTGTTTTTT
>NA|TRBJ2-6|NA|TRBV2
CASSADSGANVLTF
TGTGCCAGCAGTGCGGACTCTGGGGCCAACGTTCTGACTTTC
>TRBD1|TRBJ1-2|few|TRBV18
CASSPGTVGRGYTF
TGTGCCAGCTCACCCGGGACAGTCGGACGGGGCTACACCTTC
>NA|TRBJ1-2|NA|TRBV7-9
CAGSPPQGNGYTF
TGTGCCGGCAGCCCCCCCCAGGGAAATGGCTACACCTTC
>NA|TRBJ2-5|few|TRBV20-1
CSATDSYSQETQYF
TGCAGTGCTACGGACAGTTATAGCCAAGAGACCCAGTACTTC
>NA|TRBJ2-1|NA|TRBV9
CASSVVGGLDEQFF
TGTGCCAGCAGCGTAGTCGGAGGGTTGGATGAGCAGTTCTTC
>NA|TRBJ2-4|NA|TRBV29-1
CSGGPDFDKNYNEQYF
TGCAGCGGGGGGCCCGACTTTGACAAAAACTACAATGAGCAGTACTTC
>NA|TRBJ1-2|few|TRBV29-1
CSVVVLGYGYTF
TGCAGCGTTGTTGTCCTAGGGTATGGCTACACCTTC
>NA|TRBJ2-1|few|TRBV24-1
CATGGGYVNGYNEQFF
TGTGCCACCGGGGGAGGCTATGTGAATGGGTACAATGAGCAGTTCTTC
>TRBD1|TRBJ2-7|NA|TRBV20-1
CSVRTYRGSKYYEQYF
TGCAGTGTTAGGACCTACAGGGGTTCTAAATACTACGAGCAGTACTTC